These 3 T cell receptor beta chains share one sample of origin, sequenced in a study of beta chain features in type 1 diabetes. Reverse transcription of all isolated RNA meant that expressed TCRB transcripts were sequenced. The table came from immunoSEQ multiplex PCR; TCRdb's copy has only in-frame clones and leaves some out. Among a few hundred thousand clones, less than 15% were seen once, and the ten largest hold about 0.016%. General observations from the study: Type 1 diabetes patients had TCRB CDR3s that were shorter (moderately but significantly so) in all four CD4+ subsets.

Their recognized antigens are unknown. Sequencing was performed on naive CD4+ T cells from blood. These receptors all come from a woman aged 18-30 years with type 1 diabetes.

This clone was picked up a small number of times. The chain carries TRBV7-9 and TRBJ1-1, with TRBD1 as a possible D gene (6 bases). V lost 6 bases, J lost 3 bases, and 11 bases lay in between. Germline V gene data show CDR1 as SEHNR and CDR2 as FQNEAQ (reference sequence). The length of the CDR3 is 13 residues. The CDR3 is CASRKGVDTEAFF. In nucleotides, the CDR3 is TGTGCCAGCAGGAAGGGGGTGGACACTGAAGCTTTCTTT.

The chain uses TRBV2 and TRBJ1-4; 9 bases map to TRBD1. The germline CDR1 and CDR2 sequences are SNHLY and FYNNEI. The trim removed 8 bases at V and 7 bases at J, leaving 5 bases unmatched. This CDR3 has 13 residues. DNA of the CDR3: TGTGCCAGCGCCGGGACAGGGCGTGAAAAACTGTTTTTT. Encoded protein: CASAGTGREKLFF.

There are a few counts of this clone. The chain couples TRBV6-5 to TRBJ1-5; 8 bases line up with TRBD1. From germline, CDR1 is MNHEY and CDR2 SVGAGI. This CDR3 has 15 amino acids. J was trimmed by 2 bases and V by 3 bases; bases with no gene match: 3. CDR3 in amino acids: CASSYGTGGNQPQHF. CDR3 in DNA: TGTGCCAGCAGTTATGGGACAGGAGGCAATCAGCCCCAGCATTTT.